Shown below are 2 T cell receptor beta chains from a single sample sequenced in a study of cytomegalovirus exposure and HLA in healthy donors. The primer mix had 60 Vbeta and 13 Jbeta primers. The repertoire was sequenced with immunoSEQ multiplex PCR; TCRdb's copy has only in-frame clones and lacks some. The table has about 120,000 clones, over 6.5% seen once. Sequencing used PBMCs. These receptors originate from a woman aged 40-49 years in good health and CMV-seropositive.

V gene TRBV2 combines with J gene TRBJ2-3, with D tentatively TRBD1 (6 bases). Germline V CDR1 and CDR2: SNHLY, FYNNEI. The CDR3 sequence is 13 residues long. Trimming removed 11 bases at V and 2 bases at J, with 14 bases between. For the CDR3, the DNA is TGTGCCGGCGGCAGGGGCTTCACAGATACGCAGTATTTT. It is translated as CAGGRGFTDTQYF.

The chain uses TRBV27 and TRBJ1-2; tentative D call: TRBD1 (6 bases). Trimming removed 3 bases from V and 4 bases from J, with 21 bases in between. Germline loops: CDR1 MNHEY, CDR2 SMNVEV (reference sequence). The CDR3 is made up of 17 amino acids. CDR3 loop: CASSFMSGVRNLYGYTF. The CDR3 DNA reads TGTGCCAGCAGTTTCATGTCAGGGGTTAGGAACCTCTATGGCTACACCTTC.